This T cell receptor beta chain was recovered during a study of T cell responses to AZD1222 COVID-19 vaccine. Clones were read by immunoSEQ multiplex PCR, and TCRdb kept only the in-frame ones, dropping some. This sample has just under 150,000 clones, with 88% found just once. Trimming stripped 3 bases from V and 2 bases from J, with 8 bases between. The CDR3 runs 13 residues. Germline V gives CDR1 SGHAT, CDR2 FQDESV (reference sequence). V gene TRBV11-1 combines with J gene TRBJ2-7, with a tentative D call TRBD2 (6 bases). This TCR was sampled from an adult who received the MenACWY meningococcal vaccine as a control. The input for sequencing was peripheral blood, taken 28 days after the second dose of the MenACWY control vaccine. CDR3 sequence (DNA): TGTGCCAGCAGCTTCGGGGGACCCTACGAGCAGTACTTC. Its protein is CASSFGGPYEQYF.